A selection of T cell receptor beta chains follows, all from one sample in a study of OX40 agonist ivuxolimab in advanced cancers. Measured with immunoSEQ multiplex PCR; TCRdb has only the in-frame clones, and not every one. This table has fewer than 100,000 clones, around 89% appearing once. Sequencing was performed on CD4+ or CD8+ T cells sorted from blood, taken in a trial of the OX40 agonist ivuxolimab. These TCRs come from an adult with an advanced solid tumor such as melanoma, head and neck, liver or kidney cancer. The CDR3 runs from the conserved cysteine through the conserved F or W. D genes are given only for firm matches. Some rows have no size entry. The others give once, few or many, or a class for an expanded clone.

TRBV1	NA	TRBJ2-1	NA	TGCACCAGCAGCCAAGTCCTAGTTCCTAGGTGGGAGCAGTTCTTC	CTSSQVLVPRWEQFF
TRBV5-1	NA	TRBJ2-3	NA	TGCGCCAGCAGCTTGGTAGGGTTTAGCACAGATACGCAGTATTTT	CASSLVGFSTDTQYF
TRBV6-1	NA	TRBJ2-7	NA	TGTGCCAGCAGGGTCGTCGTCCCACGCTACGAGCAGTACTTC	CASRVVVPRYEQYF
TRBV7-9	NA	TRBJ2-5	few	TGTGCCACCATTTTTGGGGAGACCCAGTACTTC	CATIFGETQYF
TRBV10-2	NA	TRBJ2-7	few	TGCGCCAGCAGTCGACAGTTTAGCGAGCAGTACTTC	CASSRQFSEQYF
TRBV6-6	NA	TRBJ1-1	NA	TGTGCCAGCAGCCGCCAGGGGAGTGAAGCTTTCTTT	CASSRQGSEAFF
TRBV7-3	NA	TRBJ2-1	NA	TGTGCCAGCAGCCGGGACGGAAGCTCCTACAATGAGCAGTTCTTC	CASSRDGSSYNEQFF
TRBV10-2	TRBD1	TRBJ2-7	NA	TGCGCCAGCAAGACGGACAGGCGGATTGCTGGATACGAGCAGTACTTC	CASKTDRRIAGYEQYF
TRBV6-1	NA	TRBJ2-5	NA	TGTGCCAGCACACGACAGCTGTACCAAGAGACCCAGTACTTC	CASTRQLYQETQYF
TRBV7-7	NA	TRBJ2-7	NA	TGTGCTAGCAGCTTATACCTGTCCTACGAGCAGTACTTC	CASSLYLSYEQYF
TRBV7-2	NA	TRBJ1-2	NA	TGTGCCAGCAGCTTAGTTTGGGTGAGGGACTATGGCTACACCTTC	CASSLVWVRDYGYTF
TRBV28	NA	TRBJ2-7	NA	TGTGCCAGCAGCCTTAGACGCACCTACGAGCAGTACTTC	CASSLRRTYEQYF
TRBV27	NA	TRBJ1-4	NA	TGTGCCAGCAGAAAAAGTAATGAAAAACTGTTTTTT	CASRKSNEKLFF
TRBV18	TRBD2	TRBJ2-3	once	TGTGCCAGCTCACCACGAGCTAGCGGGGGGCTCACAGATACGCAGTATTTT	CASSPRASGGLTDTQYF
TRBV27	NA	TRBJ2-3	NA	TGTGCCAGCGGGGGGTGGTTGACAGATACGCAGTATTTT	CASGGWLTDTQYF
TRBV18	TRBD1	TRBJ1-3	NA	TGTGCCAGCTCCGGGACAGGGGAAATCTCTGGAAACACCATATATTTT	CASSGTGEISGNTIYF
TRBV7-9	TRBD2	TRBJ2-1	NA	TGTGCCAGCAGCAGGACTAGCGGGGTCTACAATGAGCAGTTCTTC	CASSRTSGVYNEQFF
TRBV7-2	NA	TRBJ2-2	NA	TGTGCCAGCAGCTTAGAGTATACCGGGGAGCTGTTTTTT	CASSLEYTGELFF
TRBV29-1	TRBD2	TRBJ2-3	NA	TGCAGCGCCATACCGGGGAGGGCCGGAGATACGCAGTATTTT	CSAIPGRAGDTQYF
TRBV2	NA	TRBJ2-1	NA	TGTGCCAGCAATAGAGACCCTCACGTGCAGTTCTTC	CASNRDPHVQFF
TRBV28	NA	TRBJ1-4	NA	TGTGCCAGCAGTTTGACAGGCCGAAATGAAAAACTGTTTTTT	CASSLTGRNEKLFF
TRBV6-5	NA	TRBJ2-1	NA	TGTGCCAGCAGTTACTCCGCTGGCGGCAGGGCGAGGTTCTTC	CASSYSAGGRARFF
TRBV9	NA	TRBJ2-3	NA	TGTGCCAGCAGCGTAGGACAGGTCGCGGATACGCAGTATTTT	CASSVGQVADTQYF
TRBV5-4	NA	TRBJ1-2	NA	TGTGCCAGCAGCTGGGGACAACAAAGCTATGGCTACACCTTC	CASSWGQQSYGYTF
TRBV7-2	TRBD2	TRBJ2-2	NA	TGTGCCAGCAGCTTAGTACCGACTAGCGTAACTACCGGGGAGCTGTTTTTT	CASSLVPTSVTTGELFF
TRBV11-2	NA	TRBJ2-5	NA	TGTGCCAGCAGCCGAGGGCGGCAAGAGACCCAGTACTTC	CASSRGRQETQYF